The present TCR beta chain was sequenced within a study of CD8 T cells in ankylosing spondylitis. Regarding the study as a whole: Researchers reportedly found disease-linked clones significantly enriched in matched ankylosing spondylitis synovial fluid. Among TCR beta sequences, a motif of about 8 highly homologous variants appeared characteristic of ankylosing spondylitis blood.

Scientists made TCR beta libraries using quantitative 5'-RACE with molecular barcodes. TCRdb fed the 5' RACE reads into MiXCR, producing one record per CDR3 protein. The sample holds over 700,000 distinct CDR3 sequences, around 20% seen once. Trimming shortened V by 7 bases and J by 7 bases, and 13 bases separated the two germline ends. This CDR3 is built from 13 residues. About this clonotype: Its antigen is as yet unknown.

Specimen: blood, either unsorted or a sorted T cell fraction (not recorded which). This TCR came from a male donor with ankylosing spondylitis. V usage is TRBV12-3 or TRBV12-4 and J usage is TRBJ2-2; perhaps TRBD2 as D (6 bases). CDR3 in amino acids: CASTLGRSGELFF. The DNA for the CDR3 is TGTGCCAGCACCCTCGGGAGAAGCGGGGAGCTGTTTTTT.